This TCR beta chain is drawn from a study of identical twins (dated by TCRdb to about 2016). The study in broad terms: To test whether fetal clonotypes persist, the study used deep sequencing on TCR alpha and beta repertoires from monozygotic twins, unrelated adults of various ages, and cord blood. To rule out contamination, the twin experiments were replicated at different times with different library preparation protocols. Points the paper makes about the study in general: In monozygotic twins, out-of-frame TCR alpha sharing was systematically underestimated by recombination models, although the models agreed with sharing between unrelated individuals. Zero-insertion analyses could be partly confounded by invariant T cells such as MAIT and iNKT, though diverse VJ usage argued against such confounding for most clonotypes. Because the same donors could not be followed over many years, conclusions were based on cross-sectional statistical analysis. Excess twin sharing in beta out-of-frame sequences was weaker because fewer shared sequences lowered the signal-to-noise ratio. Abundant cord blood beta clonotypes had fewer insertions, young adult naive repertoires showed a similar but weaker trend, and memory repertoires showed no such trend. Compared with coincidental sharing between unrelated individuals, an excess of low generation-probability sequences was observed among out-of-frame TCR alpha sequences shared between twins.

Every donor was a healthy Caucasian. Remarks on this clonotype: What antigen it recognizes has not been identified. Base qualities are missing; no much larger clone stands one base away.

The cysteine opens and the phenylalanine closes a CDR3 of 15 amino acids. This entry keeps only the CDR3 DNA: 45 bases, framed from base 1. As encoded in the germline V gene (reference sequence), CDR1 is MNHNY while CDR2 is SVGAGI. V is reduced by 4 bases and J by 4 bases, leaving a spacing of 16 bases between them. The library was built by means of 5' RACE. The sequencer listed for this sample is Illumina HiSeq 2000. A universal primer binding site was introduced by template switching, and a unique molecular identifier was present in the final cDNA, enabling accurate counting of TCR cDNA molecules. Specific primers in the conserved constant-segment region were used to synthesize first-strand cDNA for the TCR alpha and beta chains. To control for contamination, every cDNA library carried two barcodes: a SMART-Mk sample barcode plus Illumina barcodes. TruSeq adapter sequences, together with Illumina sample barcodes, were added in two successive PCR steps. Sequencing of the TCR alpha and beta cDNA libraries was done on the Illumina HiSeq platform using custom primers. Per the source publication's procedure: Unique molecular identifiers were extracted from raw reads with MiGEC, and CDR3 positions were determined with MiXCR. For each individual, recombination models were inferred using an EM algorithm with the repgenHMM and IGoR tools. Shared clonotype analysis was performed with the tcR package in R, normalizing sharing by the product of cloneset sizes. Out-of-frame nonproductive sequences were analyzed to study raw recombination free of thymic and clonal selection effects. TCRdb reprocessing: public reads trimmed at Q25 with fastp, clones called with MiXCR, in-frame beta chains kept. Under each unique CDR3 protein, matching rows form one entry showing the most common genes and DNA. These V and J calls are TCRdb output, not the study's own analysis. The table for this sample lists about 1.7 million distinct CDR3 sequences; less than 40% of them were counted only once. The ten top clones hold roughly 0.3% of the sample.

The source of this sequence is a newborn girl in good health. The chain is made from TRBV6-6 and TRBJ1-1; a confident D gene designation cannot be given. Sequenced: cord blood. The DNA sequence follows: TGTGCCAGCAGTTTACGGGGAGGGTGGGCCACTGAAGCTTTCTTT. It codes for CASSLRGGWATEAFF.